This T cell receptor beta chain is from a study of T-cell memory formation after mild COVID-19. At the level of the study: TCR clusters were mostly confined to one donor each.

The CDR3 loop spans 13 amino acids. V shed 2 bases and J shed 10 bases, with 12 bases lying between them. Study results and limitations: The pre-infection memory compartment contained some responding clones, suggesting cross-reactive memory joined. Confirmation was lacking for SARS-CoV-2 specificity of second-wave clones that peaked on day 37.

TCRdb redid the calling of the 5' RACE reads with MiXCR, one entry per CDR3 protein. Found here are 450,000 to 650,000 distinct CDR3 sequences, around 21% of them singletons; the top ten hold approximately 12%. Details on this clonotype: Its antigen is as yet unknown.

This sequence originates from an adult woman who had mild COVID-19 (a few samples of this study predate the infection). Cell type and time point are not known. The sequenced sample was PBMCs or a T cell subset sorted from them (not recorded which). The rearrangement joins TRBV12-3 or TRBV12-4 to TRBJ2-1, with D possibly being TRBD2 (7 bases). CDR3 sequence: CASSLWGGPEQFF. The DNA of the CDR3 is TGTGCCAGCAGTTTATGGGGGGGCCCAGAGCAGTTCTTC.